Listed below are T cell receptor beta chains from one sample, sequenced in a study of blood T cells in healthy people across ages. In TCRdb, the 5' RACE reads were re-called with MiXCR into one record per CDR3 protein. Of around 1,500,000 distinct CDR3 sequences in the sample, approximately 40% were seen once. Sequences were obtained from blood. These receptors were obtained from a woman between 18 and 29 years old in good health. Each CDR3 is given with its conserved first and last residue. D genes are given only for firm matches. Only some rows state a clone size, as once, few, many or a class for expanded clones.

j_call v_call clone_size d_call cdr3_nt cdr3_aa
TRBJ2-7 TRBV4-1 few . TGCGCCAGCAGCCAAGAAATACTCTACGAGCAGTACTTC CASSQEILYEQYF
TRBJ2-5 TRBV4-1 few . TGCGCCAGCAGCCGGTCGGTCCAAGAGACCCAGTACTTC CASSRSVQETQYF
TRBJ1-2 TRBV6-5 few TRBD1 TGTGCCAGCAGTCTCACAGGGGGCTCCGGGTATGGCTACACCTTC CASSLTGGSGYGYTF
TRBJ2-3 TRBV2 . TRBD2 TGTGCCAGCACCAGAAGCACTAGCGAGCCAGATACGCAGTATTTT CASTRSTSEPDTQYF
TRBJ1-1 TRBV12-5 few . TGTGCTAGTGGTTTGGTACGGGGAGATACACTAACTGAAGCTTTCTTT CASGLVRGDTLTEAFF
TRBJ2-1 TRBV7-3 many . TGTGCCAGCAGCTTAACCGAGGGGGGGCCGAGGGAGCAGTTCTTC CASSLTEGGPREQFF
TRBJ2-1 TRBV2 . TRBD1 TGTGCCAGCAGTGATCGGGGGACAGGGGGAGAGACCCAGTTCTTC CASSDRGTGGETQFF
TRBJ2-2 TRBV28 few TRBD1 TGTGCCAGCAGCCGAAGCCGGGACAGGGGAGGCGGGGAGCTGTTTTTT CASSRSRDRGGGELFF
TRBJ2-5 TRBV7-7 . . TGTGCTAGCAGCTTAGGCATAACTAAGGCGGAGACCCAGTACTTC CASSLGITKAETQYF
TRBJ2-7 TRBV20-1 . TRBD2 TGCAGTGCCGAGCACCTCAGACTAGCGGGAGGCCCCTACGAGCAGTACTTC CSAEHLRLAGGPYEQYF
TRBJ1-2 TRBV7-2 . TRBD1 TGTCCCAGCACCACAGGGGGTTGTGGCTACACCTTC CPSTTGGCGYTF
TRBJ2-5 TRBV6-2/TRBV6-3 once TRBD1 TGTGCCAGCAGTTACGTACAGGGGTCCTACAAGCAGTACTTC CASSYVQGSYKQYF
TRBJ2-5 TRBV30 . . TGTACCTGGAGTGTAGTAGAGACCCAGTACTTC CTWSVVETQYF
TRBJ2-4 TRBV28 . . TGTGCCAGCAGCCCCGGTGGGGGTGGCAAAAACATTCAGTACTTC CASSPGGGGKNIQYF
TRBJ1-5 TRBV12-3/TRBV12-4 . . TGTGCCAGCAGTTACGGGCGGGCCCAGCATTTT CASSYGRAQHF
TRBJ1-2 TRBV28 . . TGTGCCCACAGTGCAAGTAACTATGGCTACACCTTC CAHSASNYGYTF
TRBJ2-5 TRBV24-1 . . TGTGCCACCAGTGATCGACAGGAACAGACCCAGTACTTC CATSDRQEQTQYF
TRBJ2-5 TRBV20-1 few . TGCAGTGCTAGAATTAGCCCTAGATCGCAAGAGACCCAGTACTTC CSARISPRSQETQYF
TRBJ1-5 TRBV18 . . TGTGCCAGCCAAGGGGGGATCGTTCAGCCCCAGCATTTT CASQGGIVQPQHF
TRBJ2-1 TRBV4-1 . . TGCGCCAGCAGCGGCCGATCCACCGAGTACAACAATGAGCAGTTCTTC CASSGRSTEYNNEQFF
TRBJ2-5 TRBV6-6 . TRBD2 TGTGCCAGCAGTTACTTCCAGCGGGAGGGCCAAGAGACCCAGTACTTC CASSYFQREGQETQYF
TRBJ2-1 TRBV3-1 . . TGTGCCAGCAGCCAAGATGTCACCACCATGCAACCCAATGAGCAGTTCTTC CASSQDVTTMQPNEQFF
TRBJ1-5 TRBV28 few TRBD1 TGTGCCAGCAGTCCACAGGGGGCATATCAGCCCCAGCATTTT CASSPQGAYQPQHF
TRBJ2-3 TRBV6-1 few . TGTGCCAGCCAAGACCGAGGTCACGCAGATACGCAGTATTTT CASQDRGHADTQYF
TRBJ1-2 TRBV7-9 few . TGTGCCAGCAGGAGCCTCTATGGCTACACCTTC CASRSLYGYTF
TRBJ1-2 TRBV14 . . TGTGCCAGCAGCCAAGAGTCCTGGATCGGCTACACCTTC CASSQESWIGYTF
TRBJ1-2 TRBV4-2 . TRBD1 TGTCCCAGCAGCCAAGACAGGGCGGGCTACACCTTC CPSSQDRAGYTF
TRBJ2-3 TRBV28 . . TGTGCCAGCAGTCCCATGGGGACCGCTACAGATACGCAGTATTTT CASSPMGTATDTQYF
TRBJ1-1 TRBV3-1 few TRBD1 TGTGCCAGCAGCCAAGGGACAGGGGAAAGTACTGAAGCTTTCTTT CASSQGTGESTEAFF
TRBJ2-4 TRBV4-1 many TRBD2 TGCGCCAGCAGCCAAGATAGCGGGGGCGGAAACATTCAGTACTTC CASSQDSGGGNIQYF
TRBJ2-7 TRBV12-3/TRBV12-4 many . TGTGCCAGCAGTTTTAGTGTATACGAGCAGTACTTC CASSFSVYEQYF
TRBJ2-1 TRBV5-1 few . TGCGCCAGCAGCTTGGAGGCTATGGGTGAGCAGTTCTTC CASSLEAMGEQFF
TRBJ2-7 TRBV10-1 . . TGCGCCAGCACCCGAAACAGGGATGACGAGCAGTACTTC CASTRNRDDEQYF
TRBJ2-7 TRBV20-1 few . TGCAGTGCTAAATCACCCTACGAGCAGTACTTC CSAKSPYEQYF
TRBJ1-1 TRBV4-1 few . TGCGCCAGCAGCCAAGTCTTAGGCGTACGGGGGGATGAAGCTTTCTTT CASSQVLGVRGDEAFF
TRBJ2-5 TRBV20-1 . TRBD1 TGCAGTGCTAGACCGACAGGGTTTAAAGAGACCCAGTACTTC CSARPTGFKETQYF
TRBJ1-4 TRBV3-1 once . TGTGCCAGCAGCCAAGATAGCGTCGCGGAACTGTTTTTT CASSQDSVAELFF
TRBJ2-1 TRBV6-2/TRBV6-3 . . TGTGCCGGCAGTGTTACATGGCAGGGCCCGTTCTTC CAGSVTWQGPFF
TRBJ2-7 TRBV6-5 many TRBD2 TGTGCCAGCAGTTACTCTAGCGGGGGGGCCTACGAGCAGTACTTC CASSYSSGGAYEQYF
TRBJ2-5 TRBV20-1 . . TGCAGTGCTAGAGGCGGCGAGGTTCAAGAGACCCAGTACTTC CSARGGEVQETQYF
TRBJ2-3 TRBV9 . . TGTGCCAGCAGCGTAGGACTATCCAGCACAGATACGCAGTATTTT CASSVGLSSTDTQYF
TRBJ2-3 TRBV20-1 few . TGCAGTGCTAAGGGATCGGCGGCCCTGGATACGCAGTATTTT CSAKGSAALDTQYF
TRBJ1-1 TRBV12-3/TRBV12-4 few . TGTGCCAGCACCCCGTTTAGGGGGGGCGCTTTCTTT CASTPFRGGAFF
TRBJ2-1 TRBV7-3 . . TGTGCCAGCAGCTTAAACGCTGGCTTTGAGCAGTTCTTC CASSLNAGFEQFF
TRBJ1-4 TRBV10-3 . . TGTGCCATCAGTGAACGCAGCCTAATGACGGGGGGTGAAAAACTGTTTTTT CAISERSLMTGGEKLFF
TRBJ2-1 TRBV14 few . TGTGCCAGCAGCCCCCGTGGTAGCGGCGATGAGCAGTTCTTC CASSPRGSGDEQFF
TRBJ1-4 TRBV2 once . TGTGCCAGCAGGGGGAGACCCACTAATGAAAAACTGTTTTTT CASRGRPTNEKLFF
TRBJ2-3 TRBV25-1 many TRBD2 TGTGCCAGCAGTGGGACTAGCGGGGAAAAGATATCGCAGTATTTT CASSGTSGEKISQYF
TRBJ2-1 TRBV27 . TRBD2 TGTGCCAGCAGTTTAATTTCCCGGGGACTAGCGGGGGTCAATGAGCAGTTCTTC CASSLISRGLAGVNEQFF
TRBJ2-1 TRBV4-1 few TRBD2 TGCGCCAGCAGCCATACCCCGGGACTAGCGGGAGCCAATGAGCAGTTCTTC CASSHTPGLAGANEQFF